This record covers a single TCR beta chain. This clone was found a few times. It has no known antigen specificity. The record has no base qualities; no much larger clone is one base away. Library prep was done by the immunoSEQ multiplex PCR assay. For the multiplex PCR, a mixture combining 60 forward primers for TCR Vbeta segments and 13 reverse primers for TCR Jbeta segments was used. Amplification of the CDR3 region of rearranged TCR beta genes was performed with a multiplex PCR assay on genomic DNA. On the Illumina HiSeq System, the amplified TCR beta libraries were sequenced as 87-base-pair reads. As for the original processing: A later analysis counted approximately 76 million unique TCR beta chains across the 550 to 800 repertoires, and some 11 million of these chains were shared by at least two donors. Raw reads were error-corrected and collapsed into unique sequences by a nearest-neighbor algorithm in which closely related sequences were merged to remove PCR and sequencing errors. To assign V, D and J gene segments, CDR3 sequences were aligned to IMGT reference sequences. Each retained sequence needed at least a six-nucleotide match to both a V gene segment and a J gene segment. A rearrangement counted as productive if the CDR3 had no stop codons and remained in frame with V and J, and every other rearrangement counted as non-productive. Following IMGT convention, CDR3 was defined as the stretch from the second conserved V-encoded cysteine to the conserved J-encoded phenylalanine. The earlier analysis of about 610 of the donors excluded sequences that lacked an unambiguous match to a single V gene segment. In an earlier analysis of a few hundred of the donors, V segments were called functional above 56.7% productive rearrangements and were called segregating when the between-donor standard deviation exceeded 5%. A statistical classification framework was developed to diagnose cytomegalovirus status using the catalog of TCR beta chain sequences. In a later analysis, TCR nucleotide sequences were compared against IMGT/GENE-DB human TR gene sequences so that V and J genes could be assigned. The TCRdist pipeline was used in a later analysis to assign CDR3 sequences and most-parsimonious VDJ recombination scenarios. A later analysis defined each TCR beta chain by its CDR3 amino acid sequence plus V-gene family, and excluded reads lacking a unique V-gene family. As a way to deal with suspected cross-contamination and a sequencing artifact, a later analysis dropped 592 nucleotide sequences that were highly shared and had low generation probability. In a later analysis, a clonal expansion index was calculated for each public chain from normalized within-repertoire ranks of inferred template counts. In a later analysis, generation probabilities were computed using a VDJ recombination model fitted to out-of-frame rearrangements, and the results were checked against IGoR. Hypergeometric tests were used in a later analysis to score TCR-TCR, TCR-HLA and TCR-CMV co-occurrence, with a repertoire-size bias correction applied to the TCR pairs. In a later analysis, false discovery rates were estimated by permuting HLA or CMV assignments 20 times. A later analysis grouped co-occurring TCRs with DBSCAN, adding TCRdist sequence similarity when clustering within HLA-allele-positive subsets. For co-occurrence clustering, repertoires with fewer than 30,000 or more than 120,000 public chains were excluded, along with five or six repertoires with anomalous nucleotide sharing. TCRdb took this table from immuneACCESS and kept in-frame rearrangements with V and J called. Such tables lack part of the clones; where checked against another copy, unresolved V genes explain under half of the gap, and the rest is unexplained. Clone size and V and J calls were adopted from that table, with D and trimming inferred from the DNA. Recorded for this sample are around 190,000 clones; around 78% of them occurred a single time. Roughly 13% of the sample lies in the top ten.

In total, roughly 670 healthy bone marrow donors made up the cohort. At the time of sampling, every cohort member was nominally healthy, though immune exposures that went unrecorded were likely present. The donor was CMV seropositive and was included in the group of almost 300 seropositive cohort members. Each donor provided a peripheral blood sample, and peripheral blood mononuclear cells were used for TCR beta sequencing. Genomic DNA extraction from the blood cell samples was performed with the Qiagen DNeasy Blood Extraction Kit. These data originate in a study of cytomegalovirus exposure and HLA in healthy donors (dated by TCRdb to about 2017). Study-level background: An earlier analysis of about 530 of the donors reported approximately 300 Gb of sequence data and 117 million unique TCR beta sequences obtained from about 170 million T cells. Approximately 310 gigabases of sequencing data and around 90 million unique TCR sequences made up an early release that covered some 640 HLA-typed donors. The genetic ancestry cluster associated with self-reported Caucasian donors included 70% to 85% of the 398 genotyped donors. The study aimed to test whether cataloging public T cell receptors could reveal signatures of past pathogen exposure. The T cell repertoires of 666 subjects were profiled by immunosequencing and related to cytomegalovirus serostatus. Along with the roughly 700-subject first cohort, a separate validation cohort of about 110 different subjects was used. To predict cytomegalovirus infection status, the study brought together high-throughput TCR immunosequencing, statistical association of individual TCRs with disease status, and machine learning. To study patterns of TCR occurrence, a later analysis re-analyzed previously published TCR beta repertoires from 500 to 850 donors and added high-resolution HLA genotyping. Rather than drawing on any new phenotypic data, the later analysis identified candidate immune exposures from TCR beta sequences and the way those sequences occurred across donors. An earlier analysis of approximately 500 of the donors applied high-throughput TCR beta sequencing to assess whether each TCR beta V gene segment acted as functional or pseudogenic. Donor age, sex, ethnicity and CMV serostatus were collected together with the repertoire data. In a later genetic analysis, genome-wide SNP genotypes for about three fifths of the 666 donors were used, and that subset was treated as a discovery cohort. All discovery cohort repertoires had been generated on a single sequencing platform. Both class I and class II loci were covered by HLA typing, at four-digit resolution. Typing coverage varied by locus: about 629-630 donors for A, B, C, DRB1 and DQB1; under 550 for DQA1; 600 to 610 for DPA1; 450 to 480 for DPB1. A handful of DR-DQ haplotypes were handled as single units for association and clustering because linkage in the cohort was strong. Among approximately 370 genotyped donors of the cohort, an average of about 220,000 unique TCR beta nucleotide sequences was sequenced per donor, of which roughly 18% were non-productive. Overall results and qualifications from the work: Most TCR sequences were seen in very few donors, while some public TCRs were found in many individuals. The classifier was reported to diagnose cytomegalovirus status with high specificity and sensitivity in both the original and validation cohorts. A group of highly shared sequence variants was considered likely to be a technical artifact of the sequencing pipeline. An earlier analysis of approximately 540 of the donors showed that most TCR beta V segments appeared in productive rearrangements either about 87% or about 30% of the time, which broadly matched IMGT annotations. The study gave a list of around 170 TCR beta chains associated with cytomegalovirus. Roughly uniform sequencing depth across donors was assumed in presence/absence analyses, although this assumption may not hold. In vitro tests confirmed that three of the cytomegalovirus-associated TCR beta chains recognize cytomegalovirus antigens. Correlated functional status among segregating V segments might reflect linkage disequilibrium, but an unknown experimental factor could not be ruled out. Specific HLA alleles were associated with roughly 16,000 TCR beta sequences at a false discovery rate of 0.05 in a later analysis. In a later analysis, the rate of TCR association differed among HLA loci, with DRB1 alleles having the most associated TCRs and HLA-C alleles having the fewest. Because counts were too low, fewer than 20 rarely observed V segments, including chromosome 9 orphons, were excluded from the earlier analysis of a few hundred of the donors. Most CMV-associated TCR beta chains appeared to be HLA-restricted in a later analysis, and the HLA associations seemed to be driven largely by CMV exposure. Some IMGT-functional V segments, including TRBV6-2 and TRBV6-3, could not be told apart with the 87-base-pair reads, so those segments were excluded. Assigning TCR associations to individual alleles was difficult when HLA alleles, especially DR and DQ, strongly co-occurred. Because HLA typing was unavailable for some donors at each locus, only the typed subset was used in association tests. This cohort had only TCR beta chains sequenced, and the lack of alpha or paired-chain data limited which features could be detected. The authors suggested that the approach could potentially be extended to other disease states and immunological phenotypes. For the cohort, immune exposure information was limited to CMV serostatus. In a later genetic analysis, fewer N-insertions in productive TCRs were reported among donors in an Asian-associated ancestry cluster than the roughly 700-donor mean. A later analysis found that HLA-associated TCR beta chains were more clonally expanded and had lower generation probabilities than equally common non-associated chains. A later analysis reported that several top co-occurrence clusters appeared linked to parvovirus B19, influenza, CMV and Epstein-Barr virus. A further reported finding was that TCR beta sequences accurately predicted the HLA-A and HLA-B alleles for most subjects in the first cohort. In a later genetic analysis, a missense DCLRE1C variant was associated with V-gene and J-gene trimming of TCR beta chains, and the association was replicated in an independent cohort.

The V end gives up 2 bases and the J end 5 bases, leaving 8 bases in the junction not matched to a gene. The CDR3 numbers 15 residues from cysteine through phenylalanine. The retained sequence is limited to the CDR3, 45 bases, with the frame set at the first base. Via the germline V gene, CDR1 is SGHTA and CDR2 FQGNSA. Sequencing was done on a sample of PBMCs. The receptor was isolated from a young woman in good health and CMV-seropositive. The chain links TRBV7-2 with TRBJ1-2; TRBD1 matches 7 bases in the middle. The nucleotide sequence is TGTGCCAGCAGCTTACAAGGGACAGCACCTTATGGCTACACCTTC. This sequence encodes CASSLQGTAPYGYTF.